These 3 T cell receptor beta chains were all obtained from the same sample, sequenced in a study of cytomegalovirus exposure and HLA in healthy donors. In the PCR, 60 Vbeta and 13 Jbeta primers were used. Method: immunoSEQ multiplex PCR; TCRdb's copy keeps in-frame clones and lacks some. This repertoire shows approximately 160,000 clones, around 72% found once; its top ten account for over 3%. Material: PBMCs. All receptors derive from a woman aged 50 to 60 in good health and CMV-seropositive.

A single count supports this clone. V is TRBV6-5 and J is TRBJ2-5; 7 positions match TRBD2. The better agreement between TRBJ2-7 and the DNA end casts doubt on the J call. Germline CDR1 reads MNHEY; CDR2 reads SVGAGI. This CDR3 is built from 13 residues. CDR3 sequence reads: CASSLGGSYEQYF. As DNA, the CDR3 is TGTGCCAGCAGTCTTGGCGGGAGCTACGAGCAGTACTTC.

J is TRBJ2-3 and V is TRBV6-4, with TRBD2 matching over 8 bases. CDR1 is MRHNA, CDR2 SNTAGT, per germline. This CDR3 region has 15 residues. Trimming removed 3 bases from V and 2 bases from J; junction bases left unmatched: 4. CDR3 sequence: CASSESGSATDTQYF. CDR3 nucleotides: TGTGCCAGCAGTGAAAGCGGGAGCGCCACAGATACGCAGTATTTT.

The genes are TRBV27 and TRBJ2-1; TRBD1 aligns across 10 bases. CDR3 length: 16 residues. Germline trimming cut 4 bases from V and 2 bases from J; bases unmatched to any gene: 5. Germline V lookup: CDR1 MNHEY, CDR2 SMNVEV (reference sequence). The CDR3 bases are TGTGCCAGCAGTTCGGACAGGGGGGCCCCCTACAATGAGCAGTTCTTC. Translated: CASSSDRGAPYNEQFF.